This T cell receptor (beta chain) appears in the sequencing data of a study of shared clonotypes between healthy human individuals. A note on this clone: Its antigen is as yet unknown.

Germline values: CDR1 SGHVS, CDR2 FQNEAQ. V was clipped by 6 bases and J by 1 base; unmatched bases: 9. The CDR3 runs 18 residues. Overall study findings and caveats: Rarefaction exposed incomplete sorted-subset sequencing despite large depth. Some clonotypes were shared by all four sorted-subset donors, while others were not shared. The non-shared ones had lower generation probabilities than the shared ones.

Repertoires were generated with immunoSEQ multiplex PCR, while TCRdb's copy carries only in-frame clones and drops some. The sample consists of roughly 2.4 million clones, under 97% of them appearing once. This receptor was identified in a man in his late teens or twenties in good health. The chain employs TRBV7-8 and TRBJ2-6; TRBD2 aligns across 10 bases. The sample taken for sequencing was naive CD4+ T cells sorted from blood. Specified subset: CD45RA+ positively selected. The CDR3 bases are TGTGCCAGCAGTTTGAGACTAGCGGGTGGTTCTGGGGCCAACGTCCTGACTTTC. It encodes CASSLRLAGGSGANVLTF. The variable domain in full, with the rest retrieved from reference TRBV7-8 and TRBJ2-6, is GAGVSQSPRYKVAKRGQDVALRCDPISGHVSLFWYQQALGQGPEFLTYFQNEAQLDKSGLPSDRFFAERPEGSVSTLKIQRTQQEDSAVYLCASSLRLAGGSGANVLTFGAGSRLTVL.